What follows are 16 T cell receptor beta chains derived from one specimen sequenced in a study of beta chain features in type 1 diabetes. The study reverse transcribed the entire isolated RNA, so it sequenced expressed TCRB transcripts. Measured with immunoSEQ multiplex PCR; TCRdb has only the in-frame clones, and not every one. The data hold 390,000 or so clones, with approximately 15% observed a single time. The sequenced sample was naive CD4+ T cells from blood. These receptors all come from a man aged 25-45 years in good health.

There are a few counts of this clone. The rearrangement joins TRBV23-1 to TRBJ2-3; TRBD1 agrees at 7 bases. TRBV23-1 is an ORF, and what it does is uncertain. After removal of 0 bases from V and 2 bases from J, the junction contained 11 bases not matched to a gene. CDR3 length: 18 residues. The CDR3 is CASSQSTVEQGNTDTQYF. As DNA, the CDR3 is TGCGCCAGCAGTCAATCTACCGTGGAACAGGGGAACACAGATACGCAGTATTTT.

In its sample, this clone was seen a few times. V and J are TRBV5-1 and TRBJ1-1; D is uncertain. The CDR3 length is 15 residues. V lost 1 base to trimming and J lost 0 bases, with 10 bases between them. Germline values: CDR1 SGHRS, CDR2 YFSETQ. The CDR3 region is CASSLRLGVNTEAFF. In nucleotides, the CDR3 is TGCGCCAGCAGCTTGAGGTTGGGAGTGAACACTGAAGCTTTCTTT.

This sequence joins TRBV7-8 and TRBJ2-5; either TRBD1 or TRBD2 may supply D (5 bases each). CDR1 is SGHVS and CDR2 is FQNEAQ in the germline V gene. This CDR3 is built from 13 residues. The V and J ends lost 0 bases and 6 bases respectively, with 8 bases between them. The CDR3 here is CASSLAGAKTQYF. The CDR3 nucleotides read TGTGCCAGCAGCTTAGCCGGGGCGAAGACCCAGTACTTC.

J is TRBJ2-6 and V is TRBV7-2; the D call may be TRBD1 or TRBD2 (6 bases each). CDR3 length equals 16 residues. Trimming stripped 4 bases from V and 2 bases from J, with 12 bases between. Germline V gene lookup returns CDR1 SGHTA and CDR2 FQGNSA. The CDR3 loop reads CASSSRGRPGANVLTF. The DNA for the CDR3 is TGTGCCAGCAGCTCTCGGGGGCGCCCTGGGGCCAACGTCCTGACTTTC.

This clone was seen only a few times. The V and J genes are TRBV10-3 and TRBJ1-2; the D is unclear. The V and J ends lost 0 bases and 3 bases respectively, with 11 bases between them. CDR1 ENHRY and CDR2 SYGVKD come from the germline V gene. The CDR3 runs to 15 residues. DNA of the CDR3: TGTGCCATCAGTGAGTCCGTCGTCTCGGACTATGGCTACACCTTC. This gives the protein CAISESVVSDYGYTF.

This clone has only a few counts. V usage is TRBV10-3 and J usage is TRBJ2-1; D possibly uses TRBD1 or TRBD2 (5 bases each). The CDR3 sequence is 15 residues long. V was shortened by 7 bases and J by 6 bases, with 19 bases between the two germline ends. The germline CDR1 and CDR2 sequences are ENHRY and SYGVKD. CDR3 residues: CAIKPGAGRFNEQFF. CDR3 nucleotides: TGTGCCATCAAGCCTGGGGCAGGGAGATTCAATGAGCAGTTCTTC.

Written as DNA, the CDR3 is TGTGCCAGCCAAAGGGACTCCCAAGAGACCCAGTACTTC. It translates to CASQRDSQETQYF. The rearrangement uses TRBV2 and TRBJ2-5; possibly TRBD2 for D (6 bases). The CDR3 is 13 residues long. Trimming left V 8 bases short and J 1 base short, with 11 bases between. The germline V gene encodes CDR1 SNHLY and CDR2 FYNNEI.

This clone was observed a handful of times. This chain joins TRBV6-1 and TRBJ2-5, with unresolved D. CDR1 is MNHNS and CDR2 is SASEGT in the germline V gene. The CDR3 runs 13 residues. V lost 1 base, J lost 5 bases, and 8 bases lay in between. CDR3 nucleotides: TGTGCCAGCAGTGAAGTCAGGCGGGAGACCCAGTACTTC. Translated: CASSEVRRETQYF.

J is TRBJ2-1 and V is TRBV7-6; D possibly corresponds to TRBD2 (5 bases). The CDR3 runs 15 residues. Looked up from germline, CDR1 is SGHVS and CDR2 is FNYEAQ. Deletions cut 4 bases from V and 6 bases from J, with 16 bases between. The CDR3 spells CASSSPQTRGNEQFF. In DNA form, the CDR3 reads TGTGCCAGCAGCTCCCCACAGACCCGGGGCAATGAGCAGTTCTTC.

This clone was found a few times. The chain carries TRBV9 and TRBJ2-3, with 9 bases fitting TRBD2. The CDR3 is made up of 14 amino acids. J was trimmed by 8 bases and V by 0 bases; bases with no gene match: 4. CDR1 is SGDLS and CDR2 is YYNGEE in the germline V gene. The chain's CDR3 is CASSVATSGTTQYF. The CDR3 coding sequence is TGTGCCAGCAGCGTAGCGACTAGCGGAACTACGCAGTATTTT.

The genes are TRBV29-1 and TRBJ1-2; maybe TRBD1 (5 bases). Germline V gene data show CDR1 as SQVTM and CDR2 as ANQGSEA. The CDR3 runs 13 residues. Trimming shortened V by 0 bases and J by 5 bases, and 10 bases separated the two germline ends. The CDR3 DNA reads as TGCAGCGTTGAAGATCGGGGGATTTATGGCTACACCTTC. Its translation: CSVEDRGIYGYTF. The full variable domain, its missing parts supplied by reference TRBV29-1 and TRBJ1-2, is SAVISQKPSRDICQRGTSLTIQCQVDSQVTMMFWYRQQPGQSLTLIATANQGSEATYESGFVIDKFPISRPNLTFSTLTVSNMSPEDSSIYLCSVEDRGIYGYTFGSGTRLTVV.

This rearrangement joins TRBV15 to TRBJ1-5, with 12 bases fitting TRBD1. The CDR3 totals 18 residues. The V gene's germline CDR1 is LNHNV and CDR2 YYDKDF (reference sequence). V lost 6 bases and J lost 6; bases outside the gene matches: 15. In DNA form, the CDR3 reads TGTGCCACCAGTGCCGGGACAGGGGGCGGTAAGTTCGGTCAGCCCCAGCATTTT. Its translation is CATSAGTGGGKFGQPQHF.

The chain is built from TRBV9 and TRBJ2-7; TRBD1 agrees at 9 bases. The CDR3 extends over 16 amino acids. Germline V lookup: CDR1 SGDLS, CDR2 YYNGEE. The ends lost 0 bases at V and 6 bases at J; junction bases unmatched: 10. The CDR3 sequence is CASSVGRTGEQREQYF. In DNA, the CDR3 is TGTGCCAGCAGCGTAGGCAGGACAGGGGAACAACGCGAGCAGTACTTC.

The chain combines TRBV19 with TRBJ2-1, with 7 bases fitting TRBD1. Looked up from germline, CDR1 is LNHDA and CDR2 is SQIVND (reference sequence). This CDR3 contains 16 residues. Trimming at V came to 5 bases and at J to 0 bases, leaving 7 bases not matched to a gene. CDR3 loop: CASSLPGQSSYNEQFF. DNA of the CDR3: TGTGCCAGTAGTCTACCGGGACAGAGCTCCTACAATGAGCAGTTCTTC.

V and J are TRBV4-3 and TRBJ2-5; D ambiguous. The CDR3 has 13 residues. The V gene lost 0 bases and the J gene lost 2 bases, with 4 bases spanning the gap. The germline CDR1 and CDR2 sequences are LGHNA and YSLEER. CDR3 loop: CASSQDTQETQYF. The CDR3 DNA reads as TGCGCCAGCAGCCAAGATACGCAAGAGACCCAGTACTTC.

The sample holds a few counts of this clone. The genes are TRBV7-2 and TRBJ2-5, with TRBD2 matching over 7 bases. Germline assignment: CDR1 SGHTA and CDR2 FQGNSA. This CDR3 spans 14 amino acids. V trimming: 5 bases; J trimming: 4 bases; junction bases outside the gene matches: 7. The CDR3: CASSNWGGGETQYF. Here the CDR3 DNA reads TGTGCCAGCAGCAACTGGGGGGGAGGAGAGACCCAGTACTTC.